The clone carrying this T cell receptor beta chain was observed a handful of times. Its antigen remains unknown. Primers for the PCR totalled 60 Vbeta and 13 Jbeta. Profiling relied on immunoSEQ multiplex PCR, and the TCRdb table lists in-frame clones only, not all of them. The repertoire holds roughly 140,000 clones, with roughly 68% as singletons. The entry originates in a study of cytomegalovirus exposure and HLA in healthy donors. Study information: When 350 to 500 donors were genotyped, approximately 81% of them were found to fall in the Caucasian-associated ancestry cluster.

It was healthy bone marrow donors who served as donors. Although they were nominally healthy when sampled, donors likely had unrecorded immune exposures. Germline V gene sequence: CDR1 MNHEY, CDR2 SVGAGI. V lost 5 bases and J lost 4; bases outside the gene matches: 7. This CDR3 region has 15 residues. General observations from the study: Investigators reported over 150 TCR beta chains as tied to cytomegalovirus.

The specimen sequenced was PBMCs. This receptor was identified in a man in his 60s in good health and CMV-seronegative. The genes are TRBV6-5 and TRBJ1-4; TRBD1 aligns across 7 bases. CDR3 in amino acids: CASSVTGTVNEKLFF. CDR3 nucleotide sequence: TGTGCCAGCAGTGTAACCGGGACAGTTAATGAAAAACTGTTTTTT.